A single T cell receptor beta chain is shown here with its context. These data are taken from a study of CD4 T cells in relation to SARS-CoV-2 and coronaviruses. Germline V gene data show CDR1 as KGHSH and CDR2 as LQKENI. There are 13 residues in the CDR3. Deletions cut 3 bases from V and 4 bases from J, with 7 bases between. The data were produced by immunoSEQ multiplex PCR, yet TCRdb's version contains in-frame clones alone and is incomplete. The sample carries tens of thousands of clones, around nine tenths recorded once. Specimen: memory CD4+ T cells from PBMCs. The chain is built from TRBV18 and TRBJ1-5, with D hard to call. The TCR originated in an adult with COVID-19. The CDR3 DNA reads TGTGCCAGCTCACCGGACCGAAATCAGCCCCAGCATTTT. Amino acid sequence: CASSPDRNQPQHF.